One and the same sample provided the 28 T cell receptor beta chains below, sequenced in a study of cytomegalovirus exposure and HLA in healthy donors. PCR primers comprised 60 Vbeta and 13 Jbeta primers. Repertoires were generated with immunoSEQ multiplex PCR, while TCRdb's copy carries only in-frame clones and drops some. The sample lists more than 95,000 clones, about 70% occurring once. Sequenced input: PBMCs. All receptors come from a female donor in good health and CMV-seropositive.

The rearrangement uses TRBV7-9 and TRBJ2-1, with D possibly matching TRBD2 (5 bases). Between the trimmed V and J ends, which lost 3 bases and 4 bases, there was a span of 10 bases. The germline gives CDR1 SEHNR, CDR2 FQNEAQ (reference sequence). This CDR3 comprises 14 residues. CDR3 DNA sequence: TGTGCCAGCAGCTTCGGACTCCGATACAATGAGCAGTTCTTC. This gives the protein CASSFGLRYNEQFF.

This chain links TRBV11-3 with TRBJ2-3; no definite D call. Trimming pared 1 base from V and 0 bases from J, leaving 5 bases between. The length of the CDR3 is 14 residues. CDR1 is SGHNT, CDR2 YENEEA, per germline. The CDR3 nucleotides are TGTGCCAGCAGCTTAGGGCGGAGCACAGATACGCAGTATTTT. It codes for CASSLGRSTDTQYF.

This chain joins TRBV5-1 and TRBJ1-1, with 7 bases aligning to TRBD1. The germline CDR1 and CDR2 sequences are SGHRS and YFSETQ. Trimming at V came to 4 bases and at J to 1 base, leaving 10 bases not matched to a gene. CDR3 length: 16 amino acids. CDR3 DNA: TGCGCCAGCAGCCCAGGGCCTGCAGGGGGGAACACTGAAGCTTTCTTT. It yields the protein CASSPGPAGGNTEAFF.

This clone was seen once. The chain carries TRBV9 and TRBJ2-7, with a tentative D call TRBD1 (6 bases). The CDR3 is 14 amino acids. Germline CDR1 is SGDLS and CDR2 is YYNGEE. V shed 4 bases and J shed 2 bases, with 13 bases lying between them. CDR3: CASSSGQIPYEQYF. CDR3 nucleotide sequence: TGTGCCAGCAGCAGCGGACAGATCCCCTACGAGCAGTACTTC.

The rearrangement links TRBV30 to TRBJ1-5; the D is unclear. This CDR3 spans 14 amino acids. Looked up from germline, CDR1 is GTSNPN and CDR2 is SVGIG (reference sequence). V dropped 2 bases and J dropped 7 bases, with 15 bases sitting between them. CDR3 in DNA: TGTGCCTGGAGTCCCGTTGAGGTGCTACAGCCCCAGCATTTT. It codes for CAWSPVEVLQPQHF.

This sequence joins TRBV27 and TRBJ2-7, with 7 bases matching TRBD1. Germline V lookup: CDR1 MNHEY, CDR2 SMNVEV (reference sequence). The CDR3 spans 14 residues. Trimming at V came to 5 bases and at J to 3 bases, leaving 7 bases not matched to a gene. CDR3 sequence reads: CASSPQTGYYEQYF. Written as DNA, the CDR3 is TGTGCCAGCAGTCCCCAGACAGGGTACTACGAGCAGTACTTC.

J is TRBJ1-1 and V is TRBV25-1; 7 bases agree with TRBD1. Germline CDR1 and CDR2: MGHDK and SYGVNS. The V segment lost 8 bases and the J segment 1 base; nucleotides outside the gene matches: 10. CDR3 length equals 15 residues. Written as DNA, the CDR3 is TGTGCCAGCGCTATCAACAGGGGCGGGAACACTGAAGCTTTCTTT. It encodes CASAINRGGNTEAFF.

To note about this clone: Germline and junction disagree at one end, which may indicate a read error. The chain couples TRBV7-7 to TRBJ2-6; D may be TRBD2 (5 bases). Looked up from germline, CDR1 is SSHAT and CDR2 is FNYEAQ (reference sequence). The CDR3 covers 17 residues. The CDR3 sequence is CASSGSEFDSGANVLTF. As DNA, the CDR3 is TGTGCTAGCAGCGGTAGCGAGTTCGACTCTGGGGCCAACGTCCTGACTTTC.

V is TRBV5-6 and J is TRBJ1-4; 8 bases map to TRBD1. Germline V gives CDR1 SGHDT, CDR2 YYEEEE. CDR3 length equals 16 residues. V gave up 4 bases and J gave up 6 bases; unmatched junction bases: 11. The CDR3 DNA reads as TGTGCCAGCAGCACCGAGCCCAGGGGGCGGGATGAAAAACTGTTTTTT. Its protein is CASSTEPRGRDEKLFF. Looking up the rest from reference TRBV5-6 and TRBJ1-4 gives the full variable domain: DAGVTQSPTHLIKTRGQQVTLRCSPKSGHDTVSWYQQALGQGPQFIFQYYEEEERQRGNFPDRFSGHQFPNYSSELNVNALLLGDSALYLCASSTEPRGRDEKLFFGSGTQLSVL.

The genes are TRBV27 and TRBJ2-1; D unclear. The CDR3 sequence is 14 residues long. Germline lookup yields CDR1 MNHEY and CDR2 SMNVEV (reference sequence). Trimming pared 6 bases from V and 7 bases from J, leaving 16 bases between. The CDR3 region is CASRTGSSLNEQFF. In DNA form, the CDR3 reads TGTGCCAGCAGAACCGGTAGTAGTCTTAATGAGCAGTTCTTC.

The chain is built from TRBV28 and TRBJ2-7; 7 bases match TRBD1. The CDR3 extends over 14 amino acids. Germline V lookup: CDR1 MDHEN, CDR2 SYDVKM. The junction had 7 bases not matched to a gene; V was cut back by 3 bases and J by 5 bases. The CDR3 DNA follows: TGTGCCAGCAGTTTTAGGGCCAGGGGGAACGAGCAGTACTTC. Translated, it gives CASSFRARGNEQYF.

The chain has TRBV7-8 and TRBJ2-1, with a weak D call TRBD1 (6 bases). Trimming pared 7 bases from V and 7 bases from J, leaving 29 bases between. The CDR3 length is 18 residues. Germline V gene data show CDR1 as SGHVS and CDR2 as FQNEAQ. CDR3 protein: CASTSGVGQFRSMNEQFF. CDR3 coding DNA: TGTGCCAGCACCTCAGGGGTGGGTCAATTCCGCTCGATGAATGAGCAGTTCTTC.

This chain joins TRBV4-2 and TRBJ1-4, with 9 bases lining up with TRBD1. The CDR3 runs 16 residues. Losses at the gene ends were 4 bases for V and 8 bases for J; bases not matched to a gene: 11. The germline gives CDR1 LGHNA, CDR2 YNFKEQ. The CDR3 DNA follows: TGTGCCAGCAGCCCAGTTCCGGGACAGGGAGAGGAAAAACTGTTTTTT. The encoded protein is CASSPVPGQGEEKLFF.

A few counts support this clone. CDR3 amino acids: CASGIGGAETQYF. The CDR3 DNA reads TGCGCCAGCGGGATAGGGGGCGCAGAGACCCAGTACTTC. The J gene is TRBJ2-5, the V gene TRBV5-1, with 7 bases fitting TRBD1. Germline-derived CDR1 and CDR2 are SGHRS and YFSETQ. The ends lost 7 bases at V and 4 bases at J; junction bases unmatched: 7. This CDR3 contains 13 residues.

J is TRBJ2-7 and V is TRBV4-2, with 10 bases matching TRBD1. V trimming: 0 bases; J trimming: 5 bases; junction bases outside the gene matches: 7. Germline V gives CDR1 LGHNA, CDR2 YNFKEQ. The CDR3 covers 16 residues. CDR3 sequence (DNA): TGTGCCAGCAGCCAAGATCCCGGGACAGGGGTCGACGAGCAGTACTTC. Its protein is CASSQDPGTGVDEQYF.

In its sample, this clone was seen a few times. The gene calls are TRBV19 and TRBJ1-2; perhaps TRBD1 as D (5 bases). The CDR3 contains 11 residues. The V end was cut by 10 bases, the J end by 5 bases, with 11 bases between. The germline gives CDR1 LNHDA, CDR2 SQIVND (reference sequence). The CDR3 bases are TGTGCCACCGAGCAGGGATATGGCTACACCTTC. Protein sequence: CATEQGYGYTF.

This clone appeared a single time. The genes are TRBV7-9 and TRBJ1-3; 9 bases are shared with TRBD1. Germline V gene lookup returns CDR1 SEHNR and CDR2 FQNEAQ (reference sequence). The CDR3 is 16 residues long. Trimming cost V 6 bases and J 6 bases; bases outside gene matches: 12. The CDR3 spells CASRDPGQGLENTIYF. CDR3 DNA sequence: TGTGCCAGCAGAGACCCGGGACAGGGTTTGGAAAACACCATATATTTT.

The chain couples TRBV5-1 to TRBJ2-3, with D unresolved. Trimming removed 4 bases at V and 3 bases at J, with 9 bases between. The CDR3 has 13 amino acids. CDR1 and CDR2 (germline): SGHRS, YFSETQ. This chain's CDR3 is CASSGASTDTQYF. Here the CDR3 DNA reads TGCGCCAGCAGCGGAGCCTCAACAGATACGCAGTATTTT.

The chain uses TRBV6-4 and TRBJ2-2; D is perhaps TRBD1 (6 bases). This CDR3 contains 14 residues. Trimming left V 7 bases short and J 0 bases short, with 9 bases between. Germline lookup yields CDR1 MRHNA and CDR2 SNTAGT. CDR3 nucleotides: TGTGCCAGCAATCGGACAGCGAACACCGGGGAGCTGTTTTTT. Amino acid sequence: CASNRTANTGELFF.

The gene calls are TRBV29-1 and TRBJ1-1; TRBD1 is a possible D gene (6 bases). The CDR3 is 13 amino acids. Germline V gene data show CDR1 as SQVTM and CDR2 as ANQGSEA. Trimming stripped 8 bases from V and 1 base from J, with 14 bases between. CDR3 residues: CSSRQGTNTEAFF. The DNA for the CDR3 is TGCAGCTCGCGTCAGGGGACGAACACTGAAGCTTTCTTT.

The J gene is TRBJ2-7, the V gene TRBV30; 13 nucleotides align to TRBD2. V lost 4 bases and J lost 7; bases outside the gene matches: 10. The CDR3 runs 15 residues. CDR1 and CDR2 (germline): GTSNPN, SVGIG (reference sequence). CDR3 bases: TGTGCCTGGACCCTCGGACTAGCGGGAGCGCGGGAGCAGTACTTC. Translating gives CAWTLGLAGAREQYF.

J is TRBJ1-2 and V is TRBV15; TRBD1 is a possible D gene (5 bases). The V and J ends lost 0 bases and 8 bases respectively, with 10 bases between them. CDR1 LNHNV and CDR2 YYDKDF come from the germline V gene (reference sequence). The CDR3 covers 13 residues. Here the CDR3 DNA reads TGTGCCACCAGCAGAGACAGGGCCTCAGGCTACACCTTC. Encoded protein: CATSRDRASGYTF.

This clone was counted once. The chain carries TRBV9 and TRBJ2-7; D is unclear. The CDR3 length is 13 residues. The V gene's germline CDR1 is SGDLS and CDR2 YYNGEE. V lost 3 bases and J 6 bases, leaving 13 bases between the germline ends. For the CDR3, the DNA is TGTGCCAGCAGCGGACCCTTGCGGCGCGAGCAGTACTTC. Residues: CASSGPLRREQYF.

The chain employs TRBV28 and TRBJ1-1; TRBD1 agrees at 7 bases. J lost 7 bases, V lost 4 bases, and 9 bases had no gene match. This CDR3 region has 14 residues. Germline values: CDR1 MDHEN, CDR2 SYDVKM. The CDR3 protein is CASSYRGPRGEAFF. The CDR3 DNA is TGTGCCAGCAGTTACAGGGGACCCAGGGGTGAAGCTTTCTTT.

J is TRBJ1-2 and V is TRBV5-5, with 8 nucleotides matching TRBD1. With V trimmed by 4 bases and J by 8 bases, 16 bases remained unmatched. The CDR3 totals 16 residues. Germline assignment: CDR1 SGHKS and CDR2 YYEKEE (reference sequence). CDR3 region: CASSKPPGQARNGYTF. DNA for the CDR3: TGTGCCAGCAGCAAGCCTCCGGGACAGGCCCGGAACGGCTACACCTTC.

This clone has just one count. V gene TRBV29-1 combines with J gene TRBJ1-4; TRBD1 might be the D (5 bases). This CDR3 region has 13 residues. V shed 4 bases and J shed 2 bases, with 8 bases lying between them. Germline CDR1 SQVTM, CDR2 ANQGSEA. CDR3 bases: TGCAGCGTTGGGGGGGACACTAATGAAAAACTGTTTTTT. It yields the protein CSVGGDTNEKLFF.

The CDR3 protein is CASSLDRGTQPQHF. The DNA of the CDR3 is TGCGCCAGCAGCCTCGACAGGGGGACTCAGCCCCAGCATTTT. The rearrangement joins TRBV5-1 to TRBJ1-5; 9 nucleotides match TRBD1. The trim removed 4 bases at V and 6 bases at J, leaving 5 bases unmatched. The CDR3 runs to 14 residues. Germline V lookup: CDR1 SGHRS, CDR2 YFSETQ. The variable domain in full, with the rest retrieved from reference TRBV5-1 and TRBJ1-5, is KAGVTQTPRYLIKTRGQQVTLSCSPISGHRSVSWYQQTPGQGLQFLFEYFSETQRNKGNFPGRFSGRQFSNSRSEMNVSTLELGDSALYLCASSLDRGTQPQHFGDGTRLSIL.

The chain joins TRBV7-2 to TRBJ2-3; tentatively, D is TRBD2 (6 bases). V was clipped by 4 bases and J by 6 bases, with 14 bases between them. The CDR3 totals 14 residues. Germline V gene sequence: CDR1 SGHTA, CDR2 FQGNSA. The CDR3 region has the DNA TGTGCCAGCAGCTCCACTCCGGGACTCGATACGCAGTATTTT. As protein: CASSSTPGLDTQYF.